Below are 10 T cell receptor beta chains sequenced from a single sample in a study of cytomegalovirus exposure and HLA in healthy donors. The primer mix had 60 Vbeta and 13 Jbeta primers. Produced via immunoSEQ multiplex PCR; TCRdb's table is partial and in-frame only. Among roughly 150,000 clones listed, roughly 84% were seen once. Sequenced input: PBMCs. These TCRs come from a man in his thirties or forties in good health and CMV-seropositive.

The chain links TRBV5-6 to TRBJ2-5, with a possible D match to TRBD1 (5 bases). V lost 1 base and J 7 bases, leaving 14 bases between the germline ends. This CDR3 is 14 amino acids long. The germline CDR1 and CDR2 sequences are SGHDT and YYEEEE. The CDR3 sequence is CASSLYTGRGTQYF. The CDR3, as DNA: TGTGCCAGCAGCTTGTACACAGGACGCGGGACCCAGTACTTC.

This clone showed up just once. Written as DNA, the CDR3 is TGTGCCAGCAGCTTAGGTTATAGCACAGATACGCAGTATTTT. Translation gives CASSLGYSTDTQYF. The chain combines TRBV7-2 with TRBJ2-3; no reliable D call. Germline V CDR1 and CDR2: SGHTA, FQGNSA. CDR3 length: 14 amino acids. V was cut by 1 base and J by 0 bases, with 5 bases left in between.

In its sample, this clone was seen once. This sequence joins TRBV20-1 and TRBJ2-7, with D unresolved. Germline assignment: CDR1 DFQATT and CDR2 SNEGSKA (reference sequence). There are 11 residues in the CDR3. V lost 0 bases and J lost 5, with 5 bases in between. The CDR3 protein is CSARDRDEQYF. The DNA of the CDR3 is TGCAGTGCTAGAGATCGGGACGAGCAGTACTTC.

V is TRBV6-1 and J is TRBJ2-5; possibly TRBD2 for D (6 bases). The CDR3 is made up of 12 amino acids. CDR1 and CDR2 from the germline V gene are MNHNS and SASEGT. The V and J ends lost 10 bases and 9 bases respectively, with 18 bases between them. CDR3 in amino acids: CATTGVWGAQYF. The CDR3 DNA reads TGTGCCACCACGGGGGTATGGGGGGCCCAGTACTTC.

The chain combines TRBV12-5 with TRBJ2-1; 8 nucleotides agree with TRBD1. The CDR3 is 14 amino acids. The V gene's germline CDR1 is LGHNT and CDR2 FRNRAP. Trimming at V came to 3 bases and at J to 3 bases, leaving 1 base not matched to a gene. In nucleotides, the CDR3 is TGTGCTAGTGGTTTAGGGACAGGCTACAATGAGCAGTTCTTC. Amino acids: CASGLGTGYNEQFF.

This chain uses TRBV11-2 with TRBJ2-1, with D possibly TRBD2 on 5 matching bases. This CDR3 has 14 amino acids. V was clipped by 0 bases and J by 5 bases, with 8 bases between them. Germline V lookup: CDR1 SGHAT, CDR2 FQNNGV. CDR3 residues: CASSLELVNNEQFF. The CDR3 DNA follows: TGTGCCAGCAGCTTAGAACTAGTGAACAATGAGCAGTTCTTC.

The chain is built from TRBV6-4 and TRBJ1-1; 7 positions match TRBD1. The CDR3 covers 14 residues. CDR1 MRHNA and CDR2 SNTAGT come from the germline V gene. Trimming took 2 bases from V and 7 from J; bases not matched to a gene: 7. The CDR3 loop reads CASSDRVGGGEAFF. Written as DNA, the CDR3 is TGTGCCAGCAGTGACCGGGTAGGGGGCGGTGAAGCTTTCTTT.

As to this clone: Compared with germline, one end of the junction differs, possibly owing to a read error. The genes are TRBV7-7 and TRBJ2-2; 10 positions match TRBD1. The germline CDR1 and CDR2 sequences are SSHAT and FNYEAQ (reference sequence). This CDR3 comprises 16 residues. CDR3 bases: TGTGCTAGCAGCTTTGGGACAGGGGTGAACACCGGGGAGCTGTTTTTT. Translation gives CASSFGTGVNTGELFF. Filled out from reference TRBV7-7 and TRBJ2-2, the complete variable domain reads GAGVSQSPRYKVTKRGQDVTLRCDPISSHATLYWYQQALGQGPEFLTYFNYEAQPDKSGLPSDRFSAERPEGSISTLTIQRTEQRDSAMYRCASSFGTGVNTGELFFGEGSRLTVL.

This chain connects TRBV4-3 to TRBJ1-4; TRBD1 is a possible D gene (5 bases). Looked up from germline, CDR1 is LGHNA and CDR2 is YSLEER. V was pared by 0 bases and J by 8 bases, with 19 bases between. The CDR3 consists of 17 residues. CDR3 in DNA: TGCGCCAGCAGCCAAGATCGGGCCTTGGGGGGTGGGGAAAAACTGTTTTTT. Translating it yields CASSQDRALGGGEKLFF.

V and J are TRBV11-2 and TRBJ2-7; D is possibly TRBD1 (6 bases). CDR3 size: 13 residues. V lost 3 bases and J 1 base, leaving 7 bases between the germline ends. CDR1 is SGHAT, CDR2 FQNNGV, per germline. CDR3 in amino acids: CASSFTGSYEQYV. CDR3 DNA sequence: TGTGCCAGCAGCTTTACAGGGTCCTACGAGCAGTACGTC.